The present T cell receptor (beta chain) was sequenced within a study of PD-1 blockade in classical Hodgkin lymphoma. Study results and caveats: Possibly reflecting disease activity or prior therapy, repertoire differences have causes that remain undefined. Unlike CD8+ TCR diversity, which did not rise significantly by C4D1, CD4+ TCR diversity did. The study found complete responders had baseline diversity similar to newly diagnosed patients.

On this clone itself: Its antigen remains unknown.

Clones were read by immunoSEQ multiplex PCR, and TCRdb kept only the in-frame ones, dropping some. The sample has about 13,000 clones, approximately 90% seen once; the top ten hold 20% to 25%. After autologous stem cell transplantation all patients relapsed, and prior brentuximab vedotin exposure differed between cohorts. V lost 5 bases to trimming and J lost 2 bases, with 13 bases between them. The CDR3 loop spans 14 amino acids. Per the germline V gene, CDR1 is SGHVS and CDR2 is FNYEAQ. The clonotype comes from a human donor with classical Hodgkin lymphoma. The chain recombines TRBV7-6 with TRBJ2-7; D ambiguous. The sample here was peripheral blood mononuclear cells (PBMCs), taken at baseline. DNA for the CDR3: TGTGCCAGCAGCCCCCTGCCAGGCCCCTACGAGCAGTACTTC. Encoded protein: CASSPLPGPYEQYF.